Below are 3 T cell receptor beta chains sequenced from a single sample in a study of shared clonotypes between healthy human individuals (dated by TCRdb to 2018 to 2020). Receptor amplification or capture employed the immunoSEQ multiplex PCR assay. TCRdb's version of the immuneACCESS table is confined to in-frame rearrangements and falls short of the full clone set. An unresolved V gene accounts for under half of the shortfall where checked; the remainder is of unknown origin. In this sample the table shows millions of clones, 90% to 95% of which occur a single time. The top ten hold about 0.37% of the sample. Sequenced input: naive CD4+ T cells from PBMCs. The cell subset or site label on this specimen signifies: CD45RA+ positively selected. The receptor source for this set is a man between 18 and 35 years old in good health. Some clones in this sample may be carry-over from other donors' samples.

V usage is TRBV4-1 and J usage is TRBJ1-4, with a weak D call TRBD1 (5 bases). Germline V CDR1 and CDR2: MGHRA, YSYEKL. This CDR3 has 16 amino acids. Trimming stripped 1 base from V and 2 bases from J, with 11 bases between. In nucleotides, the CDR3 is TGCGCCAGCAGCCAAGCCTCGGGGGGTACTAATGAAAAACTGTTTTTT. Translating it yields CASSQASGGTNEKLFF.

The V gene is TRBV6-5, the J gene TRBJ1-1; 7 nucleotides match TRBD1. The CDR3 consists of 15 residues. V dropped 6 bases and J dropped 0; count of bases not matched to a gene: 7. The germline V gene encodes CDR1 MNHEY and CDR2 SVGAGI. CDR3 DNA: TGTGCCAGCAGGATGGGACAGCCCCTGAACACTGAAGCTTTCTTT. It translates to CASRMGQPLNTEAFF.

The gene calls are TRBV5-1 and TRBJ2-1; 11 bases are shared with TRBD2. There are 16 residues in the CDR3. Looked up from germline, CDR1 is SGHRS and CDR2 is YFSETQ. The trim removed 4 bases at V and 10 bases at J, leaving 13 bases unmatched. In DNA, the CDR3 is TGCGCCAGCAGCATACTAGCGGGAGTCTCATCTCGAGAGCAGTTCTTC. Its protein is CASSILAGVSSREQFF.